This TCR beta chain originates from a study of PD-1 blockade in classical Hodgkin lymphoma. At the level of the study: Patients were treated with nivolumab at 3 mg/kg, and this was given intravenously every 2 weeks. Overall study results and limits: Relapsed/refractory patients reportedly had lower baseline diversity than newly diagnosed patients. The causes of the repertoire differences, possibly disease activity or prior therapy, remain undefined.

The CDR3 is made up of 17 amino acids. V was pared by 6 bases and J by 2 bases, with 15 bases of the junction left unmatched. The V gene's germline CDR1 is LNHDA and CDR2 SQIVND (reference sequence). Assay used: immunoSEQ multiplex PCR; TCRdb lists only in-frame clones, some missing. This repertoire shows approximately 100,000 clones, roughly 89% found once; its top ten account for approximately 2.8%. This clone was recorded once. What it binds is not known. In every patient, relapse followed autologous stem cell transplantation, while exposure to brentuximab vedotin differed. The clonotype originates from a human donor with classical Hodgkin lymphoma. The V call is TRBV19, the J call TRBJ2-7; TRBD2 matches 8 bases. This sample comprised peripheral blood mononuclear cells (PBMCs), obtained at baseline. CDR3 DNA sequence: TGTGCCAGTAGAATCGATGGGAAAGCGGGAGCCCCCTACGAGCAGTACTTC. Translating gives CASRIDGKAGAPYEQYF.